This is a list of T cell receptor beta chains from one sample in a study of T cells after posttransplantation cyclophosphamide. Here immunoSEQ multiplex PCR was the method, and the copy in TCRdb shows in-frame clones only, minus some. The table includes roughly 12,000 clones, under 2.5% detected once. Specimen: PBMCs, collected after allogeneic stem cell transplant with posttransplant cyclophosphamide. The receptors were sampled from a male patient between 25 and 39 years old who received an allogeneic stem cell transplant from a related donor, was CMV-positive, and had no GVHD. Some T cells may originate from the graft donor. CDR3s include the opening cysteine and the closing phenylalanine or tryptophan. D genes are given only for firm matches. Clone size appears in some rows only: once, few, many, or a class for an expanded clone.

size: medium-sized
J: TRBJ2-3
D: TRBD1
V: TRBV7-8
CDR3: CASSLGQAFSTQYF
DNA: TGTGCCAGCAGCTTGGGACAGGCATTCTCTACGCAGTATTTT

size: few
J: TRBJ1-1
D: .
V: TRBV5-1
CDR3: CASSGGGEPEAFF
DNA: TGCGCCAGCAGTGGGGGGGGCGAGCCGGAAGCTTTCTTT

size: few
J: TRBJ2-1
D: TRBD2
V: TRBV2
CDR3: CASSRTSGGPINEQFF
DNA: TGTGCCAGCAGCAGGACTAGCGGGGGGCCGATTAATGAGCAGTTCTTC

size: .
J: TRBJ1-2
D: .
V: TRBV18
CDR3: CASSQQGNSIYGYTF
DNA: TGTGCCAGCTCACAACAGGGCAATTCAATCTATGGCTACACCTTC

size: few
J: TRBJ1-4
D: TRBD1
V: TRBV23-1
CDR3: CASTIPTGTGGQSNEKLFF
DNA: TGCGCCAGCACAATCCCCACCGGGACAGGGGGCCAATCTAATGAAAAACTGTTTTTT

size: .
J: TRBJ2-1
D: .
V: TRBV19
CDR3: CASSMRVGSEQFF
DNA: TGTGCCAGTAGTATGAGGGTCGGGAGTGAGCAGTTCTTC

size: .
J: TRBJ1-5
D: .
V: TRBV27
CDR3: CASSLEGRGNQPQHF
DNA: TGTGCCAGCAGTTTAGAAGGGAGGGGCAATCAGCCCCAGCATTTT

size: few
J: TRBJ2-2
D: .
V: TRBV7-4
CDR3: CASSLADQGTGELFF
DNA: TGTGCCAGCAGCTTAGCCGACCAGGGAACCGGGGAGCTGTTTTTT

size: .
J: TRBJ2-5
D: TRBD2
V: TRBV5-6
CDR3: CASSHAGTSGRLRGETQYF
DNA: TGTGCCAGCAGCCATGCAGGGACTAGCGGGAGGTTGAGAGGAGAGACCCAGTACTTC

size: .
J: TRBJ2-7
D: TRBD2
V: TRBV7-6
CDR3: CASSLGASGDTYEQYF
DNA: TGTGCCAGCAGCCTTGGGGCCAGCGGGGATACCTACGAGCAGTACTTC

size: few
J: TRBJ1-5
D: TRBD1
V: TRBV7-2
CDR3: CASSPDRGRSGQPQHF
DNA: TGTGCCAGCAGCCCAGACAGGGGGCGCTCGGGTCAGCCCCAGCATTTT

size: .
J: TRBJ2-3
D: TRBD2
V: TRBV7-2
CDR3: CASRPQAGRSTDTQYF
DNA: TGTGCCAGCAGGCCTCAAGCGGGACGAAGCACAGATACGCAGTATTTT

size: .
J: TRBJ2-3
D: TRBD2
V: TRBV11-2
CDR3: CASSLAASGRADTQYF
DNA: TGTGCCAGCAGCTTAGCCGCTAGCGGGAGAGCAGATACGCAGTATTTT

size: few
J: TRBJ1-2
D: .
V: TRBV14
CDR3: CASSQGAVSNYGYTF
DNA: TGTGCCAGCAGCCAAGGGGCAGTTTCTAACTATGGCTACACCTTC

size: .
J: TRBJ2-5
D: TRBD2
V: TRBV10-1
CDR3: CASRPKRGGQETQYF
DNA: TGCGCCAGCAGACCCAAGCGGGGGGGACAAGAGACCCAGTACTTC

size: few
J: TRBJ2-3
D: TRBD2
V: TRBV2
CDR3: CASSERAGSTDTQYF
DNA: TGTGCCAGCAGCGAGCGAGCGGGATCCACAGATACGCAGTATTTT

size: few
J: TRBJ2-7
D: .
V: TRBV28
CDR3: CASRSSSTGKTYEQYF
DNA: TGTGCCAGCAGAAGCTCCTCGACAGGAAAGACCTACGAGCAGTACTTC

size: .
J: TRBJ1-4
D: .
V: TRBV6-5
CDR3: CASSFRVLGEKLFF
DNA: TGTGCCAGCAGTTTCAGGGTATTGGGTGAAAAACTGTTTTTT